These 14 T cell receptor beta chains were sequenced from one sample in a study of blood T cell repertoires in COVID-19. This table comes from immunoSEQ multiplex PCR, and its TCRdb copy is limited to in-frame clones, with some not included. The table shows around 150,000 clones, with 80% to 95% occurring only once. Sequenced input: peripheral blood. The receptors originated from a woman aged 60-75 years with COVID-19, enrolled during active disease.

The chain combines TRBV15 with TRBJ1-1, with 9 bases aligning to TRBD1. This CDR3 comprises 16 residues. CDR1 and CDR2 from the germline V gene are LNHNV and YYDKDF (reference sequence). V lost 3 bases, J lost 3 bases, and 8 bases stayed unmatched. The CDR3 DNA sequence: TGTGCCACCAGCAGGGGACAGGGAGTTGGGTACACTGAAGCTTTCTTT. It yields the protein CATSRGQGVGYTEAFF. The full variable domain, rest sourced from reference TRBV15 and TRBJ1-1, is DAMVIQNPRYQVTQFGKPVTLSCSQTLNHNVMYWYQQKSSQAPKLLFHYYDKDFNNEADTPDNFQSRRPNTSFCFLDIRSPGLGDTAMYLCATSRGQGVGYTEAFFGQGTRLTVV.

A single count supports this clone. The chain has TRBV7-8 and TRBJ2-7; D gene uncertain. V was trimmed by 5 bases and J by 0 bases, leaving 8 bases between them. Germline V gives CDR1 SGHVS, CDR2 FQNEAQ. This CDR3 spans 13 amino acids. The CDR3: CASSGRSSYEQYF. The DNA for the CDR3 is TGTGCCAGCAGCGGCAGAAGCTCCTACGAGCAGTACTTC.

This sequence joins TRBV5-1 and TRBJ1-2, with D perhaps matching TRBD1 (6 bases). With 2 bases removed from V and 8 bases from J, the gap between germline ends came to 16 bases. The CDR3 consists of 14 residues. CDR1 and CDR2 (germline): SGHRS, YFSETQ. CDR3 nucleotide sequence: TGCGCCAGCAGCTTCACCCGGGACACGGAGGGCTACACCTTC. Translated: CASSFTRDTEGYTF.

V is TRBV3-1 (or the pseudogene TRBV3-2) and J is TRBJ1-2; 8 positions agree with TRBD1. The CDR3 consists of 14 residues. Germline assignment: CDR1 LGHDT and CDR2 YNNKEL (reference sequence). V gave up 4 bases and J gave up 8 bases; unmatched junction bases: 9. CDR3 sequence (DNA): TGTGCCAGCAGCCGCTGGACAGGGCAAAGCGGCTACACCTTC. Translated, it gives CASSRWTGQSGYTF.

V gene TRBV2 combines with J gene TRBJ2-5, with TRBD1 as a possible D gene (5 bases). CDR1 is SNHLY, CDR2 FYNNEI, per germline. Deletions cut 6 bases from V and 4 bases from J, with 9 bases between. The CDR3 has 12 amino acids. CDR3 nucleotides: TGTGCCAGCAGACAGGCCGGAGAGACCCAGTACTTC. It specifies CASRQAGETQYF.

V gene TRBV2 combines with J gene TRBJ1-2; D possibly corresponds to TRBD1 (5 bases). From germline, CDR1 is SNHLY and CDR2 FYNNEI. V lost 3 bases and J 7 bases, leaving 15 bases between the germline ends. This CDR3 spans 14 amino acids. CDR3 nucleotides: TGTGCCAGCAGTGACCGTCAGGGTATCGGTGGCTACACCTTC. It specifies CASSDRQGIGGYTF.

This clone has only one observation. The chain couples TRBV4-1 to TRBJ1-1; TRBD1 matches 7 bases. The J segment lost 8 bases and the V segment lost 7 bases, leaving 16 bases of the junction unmatched. This CDR3 is 15 amino acids long. CDR1 is MGHRA, CDR2 YSYEKL, per germline. CDR3 protein: CASMPGKGAYREAFF. The CDR3 nucleotides are TGCGCCAGCATGCCCGGGAAGGGGGCCTATCGGGAAGCTTTCTTT.

Points on this clone: Given a much more abundant clone one base away, this may be a read error. V is TRBV19 and J is TRBJ1-5, with 10 bases matching TRBD1. The CDR3 runs to 15 residues. Germline V gene data show CDR1 as LNHDA and CDR2 as SQIVND (reference sequence). Trimming took 1 base from V and 4 from J; bases not matched to a gene: 1. The CDR3 here is CASSIGGQGNQPQHF. The CDR3 DNA is TGTGCCAGTAGTATAGGGGGACAGGGGAATCAGCCCCAGCATTTT.

The chain couples TRBV27 to TRBJ1-6, with unresolved D. CDR1 is MNHEY and CDR2 is SMNVEV in the germline V gene (reference sequence). The CDR3 consists of 16 residues. The germline V and J ends were trimmed by 7 bases and 4 bases, with 17 bases remaining between them. CDR3 in DNA: TGTGCCAGCACGCCCCGCATAGATGTTTATAATTCACCCCTCCACTTT. Translation: CASTPRIDVYNSPLHF.

The chain has TRBV5-8 and TRBJ2-1; 7 bases line up with TRBD1. The ends lost 4 bases at V and 4 bases at J; junction bases unmatched: 8. This CDR3 contains 15 residues. Germline-derived CDR1 and CDR2 are SGHTS and YDEGEE. The CDR3, as DNA: TGTGCCAGCAGCGCTGGGACAGTTTTGTACAATGAGCAGTTCTTC. This codes for CASSAGTVLYNEQFF.

The chain recombines TRBV6-6 with TRBJ2-7, with TRBD2 identical over 8 bases. Per germline, CDR1 MNHNY and CDR2 SVGAGI (reference sequence). The J segment lost 9 bases and the V segment lost 5 bases, leaving 3 bases of the junction unmatched. CDR3 length: 11 residues. The CDR3: CASSSGGRQYF. DNA for the CDR3: TGTGCCAGCAGTAGCGGGGGCCGGCAGTACTTC.

The V call is TRBV6-1, the J call TRBJ1-3; D may be TRBD1 (5 bases). Germline V CDR1 and CDR2: MNHNS, SASEGT. With 2 bases removed from V and 4 bases from J, the gap between germline ends came to 6 bases. The CDR3 sequence is 13 residues long. CDR3 DNA sequence: TGTGCCAGCAGTGAACACAGGGGAAACACCATATATTTT. As protein: CASSEHRGNTIYF.

The V gene is TRBV5-6, the J gene TRBJ1-2, with D unclear. Germline values: CDR1 SGHDT, CDR2 YYEEEE. The CDR3 covers 16 residues. V was pared by 5 bases and J by 4 bases, with 21 bases between. The CDR3 loop reads CASSFTRRNDFYGYTF. The CDR3 region has the DNA TGTGCCAGCAGTTTTACGAGGCGGAATGACTTCTATGGCTACACCTTC.

The chain links TRBV6-5 to TRBJ1-5, with 7 bases identical to TRBD1. The V gene's germline CDR1 is MNHEY and CDR2 SVGAGI. CDR3 length: 13 residues. With V trimmed by 6 bases and J by 5 bases, 4 bases remained unmatched. The DNA for the CDR3 is TGTGCCAGCAGCGACAGGGAGTATCAGCCCCAGCATTTT. This translates into CASSDREYQPQHF.